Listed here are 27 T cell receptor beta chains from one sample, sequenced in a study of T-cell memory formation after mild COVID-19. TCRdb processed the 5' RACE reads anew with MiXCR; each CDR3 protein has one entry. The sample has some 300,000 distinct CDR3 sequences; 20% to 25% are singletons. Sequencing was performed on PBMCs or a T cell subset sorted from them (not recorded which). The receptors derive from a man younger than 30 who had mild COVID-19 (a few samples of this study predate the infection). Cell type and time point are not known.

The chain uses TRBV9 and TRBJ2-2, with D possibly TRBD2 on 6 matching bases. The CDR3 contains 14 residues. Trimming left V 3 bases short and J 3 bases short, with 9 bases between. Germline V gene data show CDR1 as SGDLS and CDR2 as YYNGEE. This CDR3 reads CASSEGLHTGELFF. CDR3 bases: TGTGCCAGCAGCGAGGGACTCCACACCGGGGAGCTGTTTTTT.

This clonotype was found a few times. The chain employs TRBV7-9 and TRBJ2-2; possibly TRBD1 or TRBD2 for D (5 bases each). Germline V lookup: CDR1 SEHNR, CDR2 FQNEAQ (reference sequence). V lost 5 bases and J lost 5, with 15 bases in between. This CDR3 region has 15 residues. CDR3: CASSHPGTRTGELFF. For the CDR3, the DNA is TGTGCCAGCAGCCATCCAGGGACCCGAACCGGGGAGCTGTTTTTT.

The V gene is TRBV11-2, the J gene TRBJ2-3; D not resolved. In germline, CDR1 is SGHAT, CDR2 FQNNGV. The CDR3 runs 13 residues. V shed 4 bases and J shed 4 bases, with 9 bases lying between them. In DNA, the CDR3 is TGTGCCAGCAGCTGGGCCCGCGCAGATACGCAGTATTTT. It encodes CASSWARADTQYF.

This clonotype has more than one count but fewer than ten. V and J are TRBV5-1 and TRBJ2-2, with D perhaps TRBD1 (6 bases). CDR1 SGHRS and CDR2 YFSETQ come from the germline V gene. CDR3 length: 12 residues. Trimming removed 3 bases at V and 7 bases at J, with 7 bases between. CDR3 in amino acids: CASSWTDGELFF. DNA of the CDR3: TGCGCCAGCAGCTGGACAGACGGGGAGCTGTTTTTT.

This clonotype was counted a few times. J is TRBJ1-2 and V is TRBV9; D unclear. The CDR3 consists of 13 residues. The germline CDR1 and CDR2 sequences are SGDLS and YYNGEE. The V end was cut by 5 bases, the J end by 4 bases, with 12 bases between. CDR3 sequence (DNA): TGTGCCAGCAGGCGAGACGGATTCTATGGCTACACCTTC. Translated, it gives CASRRDGFYGYTF. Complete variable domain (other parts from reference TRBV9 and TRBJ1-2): DSGVTQTPKHLITATGQRVTLRCSPRSGDLSVYWYQQSLDQGLQFLIQYYNGEERAKGNILERFSAQQFPDLHSELNLSSLELGDSALYFCASRRDGFYGYTFGSGTRLTVV.

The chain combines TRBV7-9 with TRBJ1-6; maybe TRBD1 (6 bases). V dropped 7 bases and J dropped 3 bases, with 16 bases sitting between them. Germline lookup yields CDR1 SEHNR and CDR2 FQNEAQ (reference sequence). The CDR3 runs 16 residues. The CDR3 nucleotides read TGTGCCAGCACCTCCCCGCCAGGGGTCTATAATTCACCCCTCCACTTT. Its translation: CASTSPPGVYNSPLHF.

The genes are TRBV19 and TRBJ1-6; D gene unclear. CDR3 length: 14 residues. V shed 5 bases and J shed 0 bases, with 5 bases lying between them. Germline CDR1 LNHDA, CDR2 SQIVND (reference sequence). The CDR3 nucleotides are TGTGCCAGTAGTTTCGGCTCCTATAATTCACCCCTCCACTTT. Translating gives CASSFGSYNSPLHF.

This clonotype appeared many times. The CDR3 is CASSYGQGPPDTQYF. CDR3 coding DNA: TGTGCCAGCAGCTACGGACAGGGGCCCCCAGATACGCAGTATTTT. The chain carries TRBV7-9 and TRBJ2-3; TRBD1 matches at 9 bases. This CDR3 spans 15 amino acids. The V and J ends lost 4 bases and 4 bases, in that order; junction bases with no gene match: 6. Germline CDR1 SEHNR, CDR2 FQNEAQ (reference sequence). The whole variable domain, filled in from reference TRBV7-9 and TRBJ2-3, reads DTGVSQNPRHKITKRGQNVTFRCDPISEHNRLYWYRQTLGQGPEFLTYFQNEAQLEKSRLLSDRFSAERPKGSFSTLEIQRTEQGDSAMYLCASSYGQGPPDTQYFGPGTRLTVL.

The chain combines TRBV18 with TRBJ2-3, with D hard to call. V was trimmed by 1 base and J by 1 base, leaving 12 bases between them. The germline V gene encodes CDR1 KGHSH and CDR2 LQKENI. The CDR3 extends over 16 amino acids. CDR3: CASSPRASSGTDTQYF. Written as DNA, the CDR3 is TGTGCCAGCTCACCACGGGCCAGTTCTGGCACAGATACGCAGTATTTT.

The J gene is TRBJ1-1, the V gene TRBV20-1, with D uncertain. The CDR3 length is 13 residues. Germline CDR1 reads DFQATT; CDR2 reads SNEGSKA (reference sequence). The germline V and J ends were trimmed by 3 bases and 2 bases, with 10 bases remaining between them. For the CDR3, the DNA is TGCAGTGCTAGGTCGCCGGAAAACACTGAAGCTTTCTTT. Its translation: CSARSPENTEAFF.

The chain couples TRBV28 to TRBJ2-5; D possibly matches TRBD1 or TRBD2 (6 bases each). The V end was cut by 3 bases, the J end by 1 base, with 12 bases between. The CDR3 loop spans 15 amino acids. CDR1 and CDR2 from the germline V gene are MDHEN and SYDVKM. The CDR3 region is CASSFKGGLQETQYF. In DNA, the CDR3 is TGTGCCAGCAGTTTTAAGGGGGGCCTCCAAGAGACCCAGTACTTC.

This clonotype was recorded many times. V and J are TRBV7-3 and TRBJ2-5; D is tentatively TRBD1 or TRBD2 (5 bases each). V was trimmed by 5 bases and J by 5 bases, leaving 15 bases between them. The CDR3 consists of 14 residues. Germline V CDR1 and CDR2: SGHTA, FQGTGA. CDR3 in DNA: TGTGCCAGCAGCCCGGGGACCTTTCTTGAGACCCAGTACTTC. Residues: CASSPGTFLETQYF.

The CDR3 DNA reads as TGTGCCAGCAGTGGCCTCGGGGCTAGCGGGGGGACAAACATTCAGTACTTC. It encodes CASSGLGASGGTNIQYF. This chain links TRBV25-1 with TRBJ2-4, with 11 bases fitting TRBD2. There are 17 residues in the CDR3. Looked up from germline, CDR1 is MGHDK and CDR2 is SYGVNS. V dropped 4 bases and J dropped 6; count of bases not matched to a gene: 11.

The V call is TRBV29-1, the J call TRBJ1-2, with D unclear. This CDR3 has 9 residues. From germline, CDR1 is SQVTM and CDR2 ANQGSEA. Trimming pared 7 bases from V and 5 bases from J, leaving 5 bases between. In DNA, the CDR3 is TGCAGCGCAAGTTATGGCTACACCTTC. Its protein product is CSASYGYTF. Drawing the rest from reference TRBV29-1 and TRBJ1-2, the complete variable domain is SAVISQKPSRDICQRGTSLTIQCQVDSQVTMMFWYRQQPGQSLTLIATANQGSEATYESGFVIDKFPISRPNLTFSTLTVSNMSPEDSSIYLCSASYGYTFGSGTRLTVV.

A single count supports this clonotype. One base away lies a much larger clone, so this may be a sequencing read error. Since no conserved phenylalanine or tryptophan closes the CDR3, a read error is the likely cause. The CDR3 DNA reads as TGTGCCAGCAGCTCTTTGGTGCGCGTGTCCTACAATGAGCAGTTCCTC. Its translation is CASSSLVRVSYNEQFL. The chain employs TRBV7-2 and TRBJ2-1; D not resolved. Trimming stripped 4 bases from V and 1 base from J, with 14 bases between. This CDR3 has 16 residues. The germline V gene has CDR1 SGHTA and CDR2 FQGNSA.

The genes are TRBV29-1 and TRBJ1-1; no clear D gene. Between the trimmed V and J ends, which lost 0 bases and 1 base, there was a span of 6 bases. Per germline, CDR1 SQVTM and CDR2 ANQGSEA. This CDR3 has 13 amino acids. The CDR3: CSVEDIANTEAFF. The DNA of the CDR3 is TGCAGCGTTGAAGATATAGCGAACACTGAAGCTTTCTTT.

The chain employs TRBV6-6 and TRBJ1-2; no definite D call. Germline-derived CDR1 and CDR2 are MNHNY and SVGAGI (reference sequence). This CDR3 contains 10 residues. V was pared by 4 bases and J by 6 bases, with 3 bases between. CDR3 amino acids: CASSSDGYTF. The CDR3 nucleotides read TGTGCCAGCAGTTCCGATGGCTACACCTTC.

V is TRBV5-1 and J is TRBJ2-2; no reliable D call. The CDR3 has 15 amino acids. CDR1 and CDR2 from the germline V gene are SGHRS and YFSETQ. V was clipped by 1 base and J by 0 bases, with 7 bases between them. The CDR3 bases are TGCGCCAGCAGCTTGATAACTCCGAACACCGGGGAGCTGTTTTTT. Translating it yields CASSLITPNTGELFF. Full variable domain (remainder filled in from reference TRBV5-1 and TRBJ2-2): KAGVTQTPRYLIKTRGQQVTLSCSPISGHRSVSWYQQTPGQGLQFLFEYFSETQRNKGNFPGRFSGRQFSNSRSEMNVSTLELGDSALYLCASSLITPNTGELFFGEGSRLTVL.

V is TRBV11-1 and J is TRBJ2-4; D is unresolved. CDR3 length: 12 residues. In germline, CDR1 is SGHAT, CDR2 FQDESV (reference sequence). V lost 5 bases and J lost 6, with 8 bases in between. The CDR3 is CASSPSLNIQYF. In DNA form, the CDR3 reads TGTGCCAGCAGCCCAAGCCTAAACATTCAGTACTTC.

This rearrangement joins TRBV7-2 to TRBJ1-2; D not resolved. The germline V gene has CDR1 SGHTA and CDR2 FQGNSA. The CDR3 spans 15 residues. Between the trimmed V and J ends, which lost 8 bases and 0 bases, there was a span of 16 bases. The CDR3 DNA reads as TGTGCCAGCTCCCCTCTTGCAGCGACTAACTATGGCTACACCTTC. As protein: CASSPLAATNYGYTF.

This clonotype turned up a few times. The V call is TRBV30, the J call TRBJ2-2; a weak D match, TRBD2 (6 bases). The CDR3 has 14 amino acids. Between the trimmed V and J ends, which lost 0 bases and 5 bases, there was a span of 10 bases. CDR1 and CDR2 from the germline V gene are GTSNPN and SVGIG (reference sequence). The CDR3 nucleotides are TGTGCCTGGAGTGTCGGGGGTGAGACCGGGGAGCTGTTTTTT. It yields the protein CAWSVGGETGELFF.

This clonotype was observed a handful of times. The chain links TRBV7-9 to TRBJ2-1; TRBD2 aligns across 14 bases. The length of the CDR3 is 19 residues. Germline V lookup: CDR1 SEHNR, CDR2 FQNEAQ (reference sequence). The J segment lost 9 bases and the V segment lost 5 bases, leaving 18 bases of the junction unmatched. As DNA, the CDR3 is TGTGCCAGCAGCGGAGCCGGGACTAGCGGGGGCCTCACAAAGGGTGAGCAGTTCTTC. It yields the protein CASSGAGTSGGLTKGEQFF.

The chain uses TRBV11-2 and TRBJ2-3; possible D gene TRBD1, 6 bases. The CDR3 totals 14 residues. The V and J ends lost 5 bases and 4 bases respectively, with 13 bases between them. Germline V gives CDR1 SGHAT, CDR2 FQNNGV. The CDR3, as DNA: TGTGCCAGCAGCCCCTGGACAGAATCAGATACGCAGTATTTT. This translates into CASSPWTESDTQYF.

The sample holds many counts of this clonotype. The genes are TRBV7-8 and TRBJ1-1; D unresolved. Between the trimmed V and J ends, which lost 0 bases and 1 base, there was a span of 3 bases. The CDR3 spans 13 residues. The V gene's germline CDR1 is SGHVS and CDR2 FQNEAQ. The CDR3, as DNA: TGTGCCAGCAGCTTAGCCCGGAACACTGAAGCTTTCTTT. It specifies CASSLARNTEAFF.

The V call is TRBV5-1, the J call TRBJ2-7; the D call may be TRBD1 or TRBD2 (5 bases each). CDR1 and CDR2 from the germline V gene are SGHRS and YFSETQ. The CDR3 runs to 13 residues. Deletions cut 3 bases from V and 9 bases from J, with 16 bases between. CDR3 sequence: CASSSAGTLGQYV. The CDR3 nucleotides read TGCGCCAGCAGCTCCGCAGGGACCCTGGGGCAGTACGTC.

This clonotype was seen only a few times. DNA of the CDR3: TGTGCCAGTCACTCGCGGGGGACAGCTACCAATGAGCAGTTCTTC. Its translation is CASHSRGTATNEQFF. The chain combines TRBV2 with TRBJ2-1; D possibly uses TRBD1 or TRBD2 (7 bases each). Germline V gene sequence: CDR1 SNHLY, CDR2 FYNNEI. The CDR3 loop spans 15 amino acids. Trimming cost V 9 bases and J 6 bases, with 21 bases left between them.

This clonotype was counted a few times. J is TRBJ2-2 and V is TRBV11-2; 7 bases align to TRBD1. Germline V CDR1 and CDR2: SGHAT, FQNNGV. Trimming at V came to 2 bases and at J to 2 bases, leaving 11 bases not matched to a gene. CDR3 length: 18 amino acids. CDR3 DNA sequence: TGTGCCAGCAGCTTAACGTGGGCAGGGGGAAGAAACACCGGGGAGCTGTTTTTT. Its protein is CASSLTWAGGRNTGELFF.